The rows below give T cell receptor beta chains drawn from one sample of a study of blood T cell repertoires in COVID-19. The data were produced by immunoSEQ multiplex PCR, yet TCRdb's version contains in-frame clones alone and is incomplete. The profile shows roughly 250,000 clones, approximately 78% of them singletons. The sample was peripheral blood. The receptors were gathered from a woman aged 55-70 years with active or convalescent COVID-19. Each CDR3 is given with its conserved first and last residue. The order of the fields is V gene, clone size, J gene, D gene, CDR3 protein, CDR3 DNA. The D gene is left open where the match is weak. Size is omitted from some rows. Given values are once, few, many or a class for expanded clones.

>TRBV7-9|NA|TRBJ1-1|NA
CASSLDRETEAFF
TGTGCCAGCAGCTTAGACAGGGAGACTGAAGCTTTCTTT
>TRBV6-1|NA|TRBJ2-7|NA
CASSEVPGESYEQYF
TGTGCCAGCAGTGAAGTTCCAGGGGAGTCCTACGAGCAGTACTTC
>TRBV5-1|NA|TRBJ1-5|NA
CASRGDFNQPQHF
TGCGCCAGTAGAGGGGACTTCAATCAGCCCCAGCATTTT
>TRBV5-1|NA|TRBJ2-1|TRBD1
CASSSSFGTDHNEQFF
TGCGCCAGCAGCTCCTCCTTCGGGACAGACCACAATGAGCAGTTCTTC
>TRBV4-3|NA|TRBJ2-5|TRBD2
CASSYRLAGGETQYF
TGCGCCAGCAGCTACCGACTAGCGGGGGGAGAGACCCAGTACTTC
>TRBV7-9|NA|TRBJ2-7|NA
CASSLSLTQMSYEQYF
TGTGCCAGCAGCTTAAGCTTAACACAGATGTCCTACGAGCAGTACTTC
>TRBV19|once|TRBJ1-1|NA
CASSARQRPNTEAFF
TGTGCCAGTAGTGCCCGACAGCGTCCGAACACTGAAGCTTTCTTT
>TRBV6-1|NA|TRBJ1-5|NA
CASSEHRQGNQPQHF
TGTGCCAGCAGTGAACATCGACAGGGCAATCAGCCCCAGCATTTT
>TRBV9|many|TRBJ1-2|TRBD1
CASSPGLGGAKGYTF
TGTGCCAGCAGCCCCGGGTTAGGGGGCGCGAAGGGCTACACCTTC
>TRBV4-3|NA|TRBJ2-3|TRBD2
CASSQDAGGATDTQYF
TGCGCCAGCAGCCAAGATGCGGGGGGGGCCACAGATACGCAGTATTTT